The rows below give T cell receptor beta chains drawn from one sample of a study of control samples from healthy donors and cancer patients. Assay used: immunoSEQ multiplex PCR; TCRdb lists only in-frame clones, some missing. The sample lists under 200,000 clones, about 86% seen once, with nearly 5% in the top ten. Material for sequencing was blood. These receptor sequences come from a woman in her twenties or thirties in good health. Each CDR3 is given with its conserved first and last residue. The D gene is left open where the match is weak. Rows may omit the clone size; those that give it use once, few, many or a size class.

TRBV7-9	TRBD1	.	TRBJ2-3	TGTGCCAGCAGCGCCGTATGGACAGGCCTGCAGGAGACGCAGTATTTT	CASSAVWTGLQETQYF
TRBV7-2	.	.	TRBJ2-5	TGTGCCAGCAGGACTCAAGGGACCCAGTACTTC	CASRTQGTQYF
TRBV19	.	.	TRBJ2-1	TGTGCCAGTACCGACCCGGCCAGGGGTCCCCACTCCTACAATGAGCAGTTCTTC	CASTDPARGPHSYNEQFF
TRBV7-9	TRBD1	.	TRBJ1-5	TGTGCCAGCACCGAGGACAGGGCTGGTCAGCCCCAGCATTTT	CASTEDRAGQPQHF
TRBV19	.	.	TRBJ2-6	TGTGCGGCCGGCTTGCCTCTCTCTGGGGCCAACGTCCTGACTTTC	CAAGLPLSGANVLTF
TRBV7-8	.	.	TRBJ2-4	TGTGCCAGCAGCTCTCCCTGGGGGGATAACATTCAGTACTTC	CASSSPWGDNIQYF
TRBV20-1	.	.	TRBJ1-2	TGCAGTGCTAGTCCAGGGGTCGGGGGCTACACCTTC	CSASPGVGGYTF
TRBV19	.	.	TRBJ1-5	TGTGCCAGTAATCCCGGGGAACGCAATCAGCCCCAGCATTTT	CASNPGERNQPQHF
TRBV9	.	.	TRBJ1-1	TGTGCCAGCAGCGTACGGACCTTAGGTGAAGCTTTCTTT	CASSVRTLGEAFF
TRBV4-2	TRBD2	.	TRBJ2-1	TGTGCCAGCAGCCAAGTCGGCGGGGGGATCACCTACAATGAGCAGTTCTTC	CASSQVGGGITYNEQFF
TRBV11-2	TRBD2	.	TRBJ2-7	TGTGCCAGCAGCTTAGTCCCCAGCGGGAGGGCTACCTACGAGCAGTACTTC	CASSLVPSGRATYEQYF
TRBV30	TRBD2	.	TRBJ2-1	TGTGCCTGGTCCCCGGGGACTAGCGGCTACAATGAGCAGTTCTTC	CAWSPGTSGYNEQFF
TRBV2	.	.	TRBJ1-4	TGTGCCAGCAGTGAAGCGCTTCCGGCAGAGCTGTTTTTT	CASSEALPAELFF
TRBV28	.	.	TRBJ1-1	TGTGCCAGCAGTTTTTTCCCGGGGACGAACACTGAAGCTTTCTTT	CASSFFPGTNTEAFF
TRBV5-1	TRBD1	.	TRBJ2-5	TGCGCCAGCTACTATGGGACAGTACAAGAGACCCAGTACTTC	CASYYGTVQETQYF
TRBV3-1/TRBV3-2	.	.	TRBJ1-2	TGTGCCAGCAGCCAAGGGGGGACATTTAACTATGGCTACACCTTC	CASSQGGTFNYGYTF
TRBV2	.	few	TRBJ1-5	TGTGCCAGCAGTGAAGAGGCCCCACAGCCCCAGCATTTT	CASSEEAPQPQHF
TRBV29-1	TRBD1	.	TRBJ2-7	TGCAGCGTTCGACAGGGGGCCGGGGAGCAGTACTTC	CSVRQGAGEQYF
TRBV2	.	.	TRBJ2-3	TGTGCCAGCAGAACCTCAGATACGCAGTATTTT	CASRTSDTQYF
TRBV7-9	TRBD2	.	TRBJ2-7	TGTGCCAGCAGCCCGGATTCGGGACTAGCGGGGGAGCAGTACTTC	CASSPDSGLAGEQYF
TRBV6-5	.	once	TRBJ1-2	TGTGCCAGCAGCACCGCAGAGAACTATGGCTACACCTTC	CASSTAENYGYTF
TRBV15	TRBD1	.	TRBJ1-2	TGTGCCACCAGTGTTTCCGGGACAGCCGCTTATGGCTACACCTTC	CATSVSGTAAYGYTF
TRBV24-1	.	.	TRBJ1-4	TGTGCCACCAGTGATACGGGGGGTAATGAAAAACTGTTTTTT	CATSDTGGNEKLFF
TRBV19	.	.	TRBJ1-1	TGTGCCAGTAGTATATCCCCAGTCACTGAAGCTTTCTTT	CASSISPVTEAFF
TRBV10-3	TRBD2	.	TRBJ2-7	TGTGCCACTTCGGGGACTAGCGCGCGGGGCGAGCAGTACTTC	CATSGTSARGEQYF
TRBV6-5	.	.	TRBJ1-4	TGTGCCAGCAGTTACGTACTGTATGAAAAACTGTTTTTT	CASSYVLYEKLFF
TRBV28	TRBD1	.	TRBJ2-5	TGTGCCAGCAGTCCGTACGACAGGGTGGGTCAAGAGACCCAGTACTTC	CASSPYDRVGQETQYF
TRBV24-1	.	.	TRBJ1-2	TGTGCCACCAGTGCTGGGCGGCATGGCTACACCTTC	CATSAGRHGYTF
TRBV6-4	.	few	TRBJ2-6	TGTGCCAGCAGTGACTCTAGCTCTGGGGCCAACGTCCTGACTTTC	CASSDSSSGANVLTF
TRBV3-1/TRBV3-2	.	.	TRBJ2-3	TGTGCCAGCAGCCCAAGATCATACCGGAGCACAGATACGCAGTATTTT	CASSPRSYRSTDTQYF
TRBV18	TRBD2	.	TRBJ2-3	TGTGCCAGCTCACCAGGAGACGGGGGGATTATGGCGCAGACGCAGTATTTT	CASSPGDGGIMAQTQYF
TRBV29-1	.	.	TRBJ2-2	TGCAGCGTTGTCCCCCTGCGTAGCACCGGGGAGCTGTTTTTT	CSVVPLRSTGELFF
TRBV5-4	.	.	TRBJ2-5	TGTGCCAGCAGCCCGGACCTGTTCTCGTACCAAGAGACCCAGTACTTC	CASSPDLFSYQETQYF
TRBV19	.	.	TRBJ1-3	TGTGCCAGTTTTTCCGGGGGCTCTGGAAACACCATATATTTT	CASFSGGSGNTIYF
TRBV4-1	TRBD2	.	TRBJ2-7	TGCGCCAGCAGCCAAGACCCGACGGGAGGGCGTTCGTACGAGCAGTACTTC	CASSQDPTGGRSYEQYF
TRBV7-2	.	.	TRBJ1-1	TGTGCCAGCTCCCGGTGGGGAGACACTGAAGCTTTCTTT	CASSRWGDTEAFF
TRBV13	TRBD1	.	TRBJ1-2	TGTGCCAGCAGCTTAGCAGGGGGCGGGGGCTACACCTTC	CASSLAGGGGYTF
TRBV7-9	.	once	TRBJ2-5	TGTGCCAGCTTCGGATCTCAAGAGACCCAGTACTTC	CASFGSQETQYF
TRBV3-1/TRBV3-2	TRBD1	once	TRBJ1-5	TGTGCCAGCAGCCAAAACCGGGACAGGATTCAGCCCCAGCATTTT	CASSQNRDRIQPQHF
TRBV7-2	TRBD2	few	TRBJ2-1	TGTGCCAGCAGCTTAGGGGGTAGCGGGAGCAATGAGCAGTTCTTC	CASSLGGSGSNEQFF
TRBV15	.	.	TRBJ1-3	TGTGCCACCAGCAGAGATCGGGGTACTGGAAACACCATATATTTT	CATSRDRGTGNTIYF
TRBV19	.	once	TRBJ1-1	TGTGCCAGTAGTATAGGGCCGGGACGCCTTGTGAACACTGAAGCTTTCTTT	CASSIGPGRLVNTEAFF